This is a list of T cell receptor beta chains from one sample in a study of vaccination effects on CD4 cells after COVID-19. TCRdb keeps only in-frame clones here, not all; method: immunoSEQ multiplex PCR. Of about 25,000 clones detected, about 72% appear once; the ten largest clones hold around 17%. These receptors are not linked to any known antigen. The specimen was CD4+ T cells from PBMCs cultured with SARS-CoV-2 spike peptides, collected before COVID-19 vaccination. The source is a human donor who had a prior SARS-CoV-2 infection. The CDR3 runs from the conserved cysteine through the conserved F or W. A D gene is named only where the DNA matches it firmly. Clone size is given for some rows only: seen once, a few or many times, or a class if the clone is expanded.

cdr3_aa: CASSLERKNEQFF
cdr3_nt: TGTGCCAGCAGCTTAGAGAGAAAAAATGAGCAGTTCTTC
d_call: .
j_call: TRBJ2-1
v_call: TRBV11-2
clone_size: .

cdr3_aa: CASSFRLAGDLTGELFF
cdr3_nt: TGTGCCAGCAGCTTCCGACTAGCGGGAGATCTCACCGGGGAGCTGTTTTTT
d_call: TRBD2
j_call: TRBJ2-2
v_call: TRBV5-4
clone_size: .

cdr3_aa: CASSVGGSTDTQYF
cdr3_nt: TGTGCCAGCAGCGTAGGGGGCAGCACAGATACGCAGTATTTT
d_call: .
j_call: TRBJ2-3
v_call: TRBV9
clone_size: .

cdr3_aa: CASSQDLQRLAGGYEQYF
cdr3_nt: TGCGCCAGCAGCCAAGACCTTCAGAGACTAGCGGGAGGATACGAGCAGTACTTC
d_call: TRBD2
j_call: TRBJ2-7
v_call: TRBV4-3
clone_size: .

cdr3_aa: CASSLQQDTQYF
cdr3_nt: TGTGCCAGCAGCCTCCAGCAAGATACGCAGTATTTT
d_call: .
j_call: TRBJ2-3
v_call: TRBV9
clone_size: .

cdr3_aa: CACGADPDNEQFF
cdr3_nt: TGCGCCTGCGGGGCCGACCCAGATAATGAGCAGTTCTTC
d_call: .
j_call: TRBJ2-1
v_call: TRBV5-1
clone_size: few

cdr3_aa: CATSGPRLRGRDDEQFF
cdr3_nt: TGTGCCACCAGTGGGCCCCGGCTCAGGGGGCGCGACGATGAGCAGTTCTTC
d_call: TRBD1
j_call: TRBJ2-1
v_call: TRBV24-1
clone_size: .

cdr3_aa: CASSSSGGAFNEQFF
cdr3_nt: TGTGCCAGCAGTTCTAGCGGGGGGGCCTTCAATGAGCAGTTCTTC
d_call: TRBD2
j_call: TRBJ2-1
v_call: TRBV6-5
clone_size: .

cdr3_aa: CASSEQGSGNTIYF
cdr3_nt: TGTGCCAGCAGCGAACAGGGGTCTGGAAACACCATATATTTT
d_call: TRBD1
j_call: TRBJ1-3
v_call: TRBV13
clone_size: .

cdr3_aa: CASSQRGPNEKLFF
cdr3_nt: TGTGCCAGCAGCCAGCGGGGTCCCAATGAAAAACTGTTTTTT
d_call: .
j_call: TRBJ1-4
v_call: TRBV7-9
clone_size: few

cdr3_aa: CSAWNGYGYTF
cdr3_nt: TGCAGTGCTTGGAACGGCTATGGCTACACCTTC
d_call: .
j_call: TRBJ1-2
v_call: TRBV20-1
clone_size: few

cdr3_aa: CASSVTTLNYGYTF
cdr3_nt: TGTGCCAGCAGCGTTACCACACTGAACTATGGCTACACCTTC
d_call: .
j_call: TRBJ1-2
v_call: TRBV9
clone_size: .

cdr3_aa: CASSWRGLGAFF
cdr3_nt: TGTGCCAGCAGCTGGCGGGGGCTTGGAGCTTTCTTT
d_call: .
j_call: TRBJ1-1
v_call: TRBV7-9
clone_size: .

cdr3_aa: CASSPLESWPGNTEAFF
cdr3_nt: TGTGCCAGCAGTCCCCTAGAATCCTGGCCCGGGAACACTGAAGCTTTCTTT
d_call: .
j_call: TRBJ1-1
v_call: TRBV28
clone_size: few

cdr3_aa: CASSPRAGGGETQYF
cdr3_nt: TGTGCCAGCAGCCCACGAGCGGGGGGAGGAGAGACCCAGTACTTC
d_call: TRBD2
j_call: TRBJ2-5
v_call: TRBV7-2
clone_size: .

cdr3_aa: CASSESRGRGYTF
cdr3_nt: TGTGCCAGCAGTGAATCCCGCGGCAGGGGCTACACCTTC
d_call: .
j_call: TRBJ1-2
v_call: TRBV6-1
clone_size: .

cdr3_aa: CASSKMDSTRLTDTQYF
cdr3_nt: TGTGCCAGCAGTAAAATGGACTCAACAAGACTTACAGATACGCAGTATTTT
d_call: .
j_call: TRBJ2-3
v_call: TRBV2
clone_size: .

cdr3_aa: CASSLSHYEQYF
cdr3_nt: TGTGCCAGCTCACTCAGCCACTACGAGCAGTACTTC
d_call: .
j_call: TRBJ2-7
v_call: TRBV18
clone_size: .

cdr3_aa: CASSLASGILTYNEQFF
cdr3_nt: TGTGCCAGCAGCTTAGCGTCCGGGATACTCACCTACAATGAGCAGTTCTTC
d_call: .
j_call: TRBJ2-1
v_call: TRBV7-2
clone_size: .

cdr3_aa: CASNEDRDRGYTF
cdr3_nt: TGTGCCAGTAATGAGGACAGGGACCGGGGCTACACCTTC
d_call: TRBD1
j_call: TRBJ1-2
v_call: TRBV19
clone_size: .

cdr3_aa: CASRTSRVGEQFF
cdr3_nt: TGTGCCAGCAGAACTAGCCGGGTAGGGGAGCAGTTCTTC
d_call: .
j_call: TRBJ2-1
v_call: TRBV6-5
clone_size: .

cdr3_aa: CASTFYGQLEQYF
cdr3_nt: TGTGCCAGCACCTTTTACGGGCAACTCGAGCAGTACTTC
d_call: .
j_call: TRBJ2-7
v_call: TRBV7-9
clone_size: few

cdr3_aa: CASSWILSPLSGGVYEQYF
cdr3_nt: TGTGCCAGCAGCTGGATCCTATCCCCGTTAAGCGGAGGGGTTTACGAGCAGTACTTC
d_call: .
j_call: TRBJ2-7
v_call: TRBV5-6
clone_size: .

cdr3_aa: CASSFFPPGGQGNEQYF
cdr3_nt: TGCGCCAGCAGCTTTTTCCCCCCGGGGGGCCAAGGGAACGAGCAGTACTTC
d_call: .
j_call: TRBJ2-7
v_call: TRBV5-1
clone_size: .

cdr3_aa: CATVGGVNLYEQYF
cdr3_nt: TGCGCCACCGTTGGGGGGGTAAATCTCTACGAGCAGTACTTC
d_call: TRBD2
j_call: TRBJ2-7
v_call: TRBV10-2
clone_size: .

cdr3_aa: CASSNPRDRKTNEKLFF
cdr3_nt: TGTGCCAGTAGTAACCCCCGGGACAGAAAAACTAATGAAAAACTGTTTTTT
d_call: TRBD1
j_call: TRBJ1-4
v_call: TRBV19
clone_size: few

cdr3_aa: CASSLAGGETQYF
cdr3_nt: TGTGCCAGCAGCTTAGCAGGGGGAGAGACCCAGTACTTC
d_call: .
j_call: TRBJ2-5
v_call: TRBV7-8
clone_size: .

cdr3_aa: CASSKAGGSGANVLTF
cdr3_nt: TGTGCCAGTAGTAAGGCAGGGGGCTCTGGGGCCAACGTCCTGACTTTC
d_call: TRBD1
j_call: TRBJ2-6
v_call: TRBV19
clone_size: .

cdr3_aa: CAISPHGNTIYF
cdr3_nt: TGTGCCATCAGTCCACACGGAAACACCATATATTTT
d_call: .
j_call: TRBJ1-3
v_call: TRBV10-3
clone_size: once

cdr3_aa: CATSRDLIYEQYF
cdr3_nt: TGTGCCACCAGCAGAGATCTTATCTACGAGCAGTACTTC
d_call: .
j_call: TRBJ2-7
v_call: TRBV15
clone_size: .

cdr3_aa: CASSLLGLNTGELFF
cdr3_nt: TGTGCCAGCAGCTTGCTTGGATTGAACACCGGGGAGCTGTTTTTT
d_call: .
j_call: TRBJ2-2
v_call: TRBV5-5
clone_size: few

cdr3_aa: CASSQDRGSTDTQYF
cdr3_nt: TGTGCCAGCAGCCAAGATCGCGGTAGCACAGATACGCAGTATTTT
d_call: .
j_call: TRBJ2-3
v_call: TRBV4-2
clone_size: .

cdr3_aa: CASSQYRDAETQYF
cdr3_nt: TGTGCCAGCTCACAATACAGGGATGCGGAGACCCAGTACTTC
d_call: .
j_call: TRBJ2-5
v_call: TRBV18
clone_size: .

cdr3_aa: CAWTRANSPLHF
cdr3_nt: TGTGCCTGGACCAGGGCTAATTCACCCCTCCACTTT
d_call: .
j_call: TRBJ1-6
v_call: TRBV30
clone_size: .

cdr3_aa: CASSDREGQPQHF
cdr3_nt: TGCGCCAGCTCGGACAGGGAGGGACAGCCCCAGCATTTT
d_call: TRBD1
j_call: TRBJ1-5
v_call: TRBV5-1
clone_size: .

cdr3_aa: CASSQDPSGLATQYF
cdr3_nt: TGTGCCAGCAGCCAAGATCCCTCTGGACTAGCGACGCAGTATTTT
d_call: TRBD2
j_call: TRBJ2-3
v_call: TRBV3-1/TRBV3-2
clone_size: .

cdr3_aa: CAISESDEGGTGELFF
cdr3_nt: TGTGCCATCAGTGAGTCTGATGAAGGCGGGACCGGGGAGCTGTTTTTT
d_call: .
j_call: TRBJ2-2
v_call: TRBV10-3
clone_size: .

cdr3_aa: CASRRKAGGPSPLHF
cdr3_nt: TGTGCCAGTCGTAGGAAGGCCGGAGGCCCTTCACCCCTCCACTTT
d_call: .
j_call: TRBJ1-6
v_call: TRBV19
clone_size: few

cdr3_aa: CASSLTKREVEQYF
cdr3_nt: TGTGCCAGCAGCTTAACAAAGCGGGAGGTCGAGCAGTACTTC
d_call: TRBD2
j_call: TRBJ2-7
v_call: TRBV7-2
clone_size: few

cdr3_aa: CASSLGHRGDEQYF
cdr3_nt: TGTGCCAGCAGCTTGGGACACCGGGGGGACGAGCAGTACTTC
d_call: .
j_call: TRBJ2-7
v_call: TRBV7-9
clone_size: .

cdr3_aa: CASSEEGRYHGYTF
cdr3_nt: TGTGCCAGCAGTGAAGAAGGGAGGTATCATGGCTACACCTTC
d_call: .
j_call: TRBJ1-2
v_call: TRBV2
clone_size: .

cdr3_aa: CASRLTGGQPQHF
cdr3_nt: TGTGCCAGTAGGCTGACAGGGGGTCAGCCCCAGCATTTT
d_call: TRBD1
j_call: TRBJ1-5
v_call: TRBV19
clone_size: few

cdr3_aa: CASSRRPGHTQETQYF
cdr3_nt: TGTGCCAGCAGCCGGAGGCCGGGACACACTCAAGAGACCCAGTACTTC
d_call: .
j_call: TRBJ2-5
v_call: TRBV14
clone_size: once

cdr3_aa: CASSYGTVGEKLFF
cdr3_nt: TGTGCCAGCAGTTACGGGACAGTTGGTGAAAAACTGTTTTTT
d_call: TRBD1
j_call: TRBJ1-4
v_call: TRBV6-2/TRBV6-3
clone_size: .

cdr3_aa: CASSARSRVTQYF
cdr3_nt: TGTGCCAGCTCAGCTAGGTCTAGGGTTACGCAGTATTTT
d_call: .
j_call: TRBJ2-3
v_call: TRBV27
clone_size: .

cdr3_aa: CASSIRNTEAFF
cdr3_nt: TGTGCCAGTAGTATCAGGAACACTGAAGCTTTCTTT
d_call: .
j_call: TRBJ1-1
v_call: TRBV19
clone_size: few

cdr3_aa: CASSPTAGQGGSDTQYF
cdr3_nt: TGTGCCAGCAGCCCCACCGCAGGACAGGGTGGGTCAGATACGCAGTATTTT
d_call: TRBD1
j_call: TRBJ2-3
v_call: TRBV3-1/TRBV3-2
clone_size: .

cdr3_aa: CASSQGPLAGRDAYNEQFF
cdr3_nt: TGCGCCAGCAGCCAAGGCCCCTTAGCCGGGAGAGACGCCTACAATGAGCAGTTCTTC
d_call: .
j_call: TRBJ2-1
v_call: TRBV4-1
clone_size: .

cdr3_aa: CASRRNPYNEQFF
cdr3_nt: TGTGCCAGCAGAAGGAATCCCTACAATGAGCAGTTCTTC
d_call: .
j_call: TRBJ2-1
v_call: TRBV6-5
clone_size: .

cdr3_aa: CASSQFGQGQETQYF
cdr3_nt: TGTGCCAGCAGCCAATTCGGGCAGGGTCAGGAGACCCAGTACTTC
d_call: .
j_call: TRBJ2-5
v_call: TRBV16
clone_size: .

cdr3_aa: CASSRDRATTEAFF
cdr3_nt: TGTGCCAGCAGCAGGGACAGGGCCACCACTGAAGCTTTCTTT
d_call: TRBD1
j_call: TRBJ1-1
v_call: TRBV7-2
clone_size: .

cdr3_aa: CASSLLAGGVNTQYF
cdr3_nt: TGCGCCAGCAGCCTGCTAGCGGGGGGCGTGAATACGCAGTATTTT
d_call: TRBD2
j_call: TRBJ2-3
v_call: TRBV5-1
clone_size: few

cdr3_aa: CASSTRGGGGLNYEQYF
cdr3_nt: TGTGCCAGCAGCACCCGAGGCGGCGGGGGCCTGAACTACGAGCAGTACTTC
d_call: .
j_call: TRBJ2-7
v_call: TRBV7-2
clone_size: .

cdr3_aa: CAISEQGAGSGYTF
cdr3_nt: TGTGCCATCAGTGAACAGGGCGCAGGGAGTGGCTACACCTTC
d_call: .
j_call: TRBJ1-2
v_call: TRBV10-3
clone_size: .

cdr3_aa: CASSLTTGLATGELFF
cdr3_nt: TGTGCCAGCAGTCTCACTACAGGGTTGGCCACCGGGGAGCTGTTTTTT
d_call: .
j_call: TRBJ2-2
v_call: TRBV2
clone_size: .